The 27 T cell receptor beta chains below come from one sample, sequenced in a study of T cell responses to AZD1222 COVID-19 vaccine (dated by TCRdb to about 2021). Library preparation employed the immunoSEQ multiplex PCR assay. Imported from immuneACCESS, the table was reduced by TCRdb to in-frame sequences with V and J called. These copies leave out some clones; in studies compared against another copy, an unresolved V gene accounts for under half, and the cause of the remainder is not known. In this sample the table shows about 160,000 clones, roughly 90% of which occur a single time. About 4.5% of the sample is held by the ten biggest clonotypes. The time point label, as the study defines it: about 28 days (+/-7) after the second vaccine dose. This material consisted of peripheral blood, taken 28 days after the second AZD1222 dose. The receptor set was obtained from an adult who received the AZD1222 COVID-19 vaccine.

This chain joins TRBV6-2 or TRBV6-3 and TRBJ2-3; 9 bases align to TRBD1. Losses at the gene ends were 5 bases for V and 0 bases for J; bases not matched to a gene: 6. This CDR3 region has 16 residues. Per germline, CDR1 MNHEY and CDR2 SVGEGT. This chain's CDR3 is CASSPGQGQSTDTQYF. The CDR3 coding sequence is TGTGCCAGCAGTCCGGGACAGGGCCAAAGCACAGATACGCAGTATTTT.

V usage is TRBV7-6 and J usage is TRBJ2-7, with D perhaps TRBD1 or TRBD2 (5 bases each). V lost 6 bases, J lost 0 bases, and 12 bases lay in between. Germline assignment: CDR1 SGHVS and CDR2 FNYEAQ. The CDR3 contains 14 residues. DNA for the CDR3: TGTGCCAGCAGTTCAATGGGACCCTCCTACGAGCAGTACTTC. It specifies CASSSMGPSYEQYF.

V usage is TRBV5-1 and J usage is TRBJ2-5; TRBD2 might be the D (5 bases). V was trimmed by 4 bases and J by 5 bases, leaving 18 bases between them. The CDR3 totals 15 residues. CDR1 is SGHRS and CDR2 is YFSETQ in the germline V gene. DNA for the CDR3: TGCGCCAGCAGCGTTGTGGACTCGACGTTGGAGACCCAGTACTTC. Amino acids: CASSVVDSTLETQYF.

This clone was seen just once. The gene calls are TRBV7-2 and TRBJ1-5; 7 bases match TRBD1. V was clipped by 3 bases and J by 3 bases; unmatched bases: 5. CDR1 SGHTA and CDR2 FQGNSA come from the germline V gene. The CDR3 sequence is 15 residues long. The CDR3 is CASSLGDRPNQPQHF. The CDR3 coding sequence is TGTGCCAGCAGCTTGGGGGACAGACCCAATCAGCCCCAGCATTTT.

The V gene is TRBV11-2, the J gene TRBJ2-7, with D possibly matching TRBD2 (5 bases). The CDR3 consists of 17 residues. CDR1 and CDR2 from the germline V gene are SGHAT and FQNNGV. V gave up 5 bases and J gave up 3 bases, with 23 bases separating them. For the CDR3, the DNA is TGTGCCAGCAGCCACACCGCGGGCAGGAAGGAAGACTACGAGCAGTACTTC. Translating it yields CASSHTAGRKEDYEQYF.

There are a few counts of this clone. This chain uses TRBV7-9 with TRBJ1-4; D gene unclear. The V end lost 5 bases, the J end lost 7 bases, and 17 bases lay between the germline ends. Germline V lookup: CDR1 SEHNR, CDR2 FQNEAQ (reference sequence). The CDR3 loop spans 15 amino acids. CDR3 DNA sequence: TGTGCCAGCAGCCTCGGAGGTCCAGAGGGTGAAAAACTGTTTTTT. Translated: CASSLGGPEGEKLFF.

This rearrangement joins TRBV18 to TRBJ1-5; D is ambiguous. This CDR3 is built from 13 residues. Between the trimmed V and J ends, which lost 6 bases and 0 bases, there was a span of 6 bases. CDR1 is KGHSH and CDR2 is LQKENI in the germline V gene. The CDR3 sequence: CASSSSSNQPQHF. The CDR3 DNA sequence: TGTGCCAGCTCTAGTAGTAGCAATCAGCCCCAGCATTTT.

The J gene is TRBJ1-6, the V gene TRBV2, with 8 bases lining up with TRBD1. Looked up from germline, CDR1 is SNHLY and CDR2 is FYNNEI. The junction had 7 bases not matched to a gene; V was cut back by 7 bases and J by 5 bases. The CDR3 covers 15 residues. CDR3: CASMGQAPNNSPLHF. CDR3 in DNA: TGTGCCAGCATGGGACAGGCTCCCAATAATTCACCCCTCCACTTT.

V usage is TRBV5-5 and J usage is TRBJ2-3, with D unresolved. The germline CDR1 and CDR2 sequences are SGHKS and YYEKEE (reference sequence). This CDR3 has 14 amino acids. V was trimmed by 5 bases and J by 0 bases, leaving 10 bases between them. The CDR3 is CASSLPTSTDTQYF. As DNA, the CDR3 is TGTGCCAGCAGTCTGCCTACTAGCACAGATACGCAGTATTTT. Drawing the rest from reference TRBV5-5 and TRBJ2-3, the complete variable domain is DAGVTQSPTHLIKTRGQQVTLRCSPISGHKSVSWYQQVLGQGPQFIFQYYEKEERGRGNFPDRFSARQFPNYSSELNVNALLLGDSALYLCASSLPTSTDTQYFGPGTRLTVL.

This chain uses TRBV25-1 with TRBJ1-2; D possibly corresponds to TRBD1 (5 bases). The V and J ends lost 4 bases and 2 bases respectively, with 14 bases between them. Germline-derived CDR1 and CDR2 are MGHDK and SYGVNS. The CDR3 sequence is 15 residues long. The CDR3 DNA is TGTGCCAGCAGTGGCCGCCAGGGCAGAAACTATGGCTACACCTTC. Its protein is CASSGRQGRNYGYTF.

Points on this clone: The same CDR3 also results from other DNA sequences found in this sample. The gene calls are TRBV7-6 and TRBJ1-1; D is unclear. V gave up 1 base and J gave up 1 base, with 4 bases separating them. Germline V gives CDR1 SGHVS, CDR2 FNYEAQ. The length of the CDR3 is 13 residues. In nucleotides, the CDR3 is TGTGCCAGCAGCTTAGGGACGAACACTGAAGCTTTCTTT. Residues: CASSLGTNTEAFF.

J is TRBJ2-5 and V is TRBV9; D call uncertain. Trimming pared 2 bases from V and 3 bases from J, leaving 8 bases between. The CDR3 sequence is 13 residues long. Germline V gene sequence: CDR1 SGDLS, CDR2 YYNGEE. The CDR3 loop reads CASSVDQKETQYF. The CDR3 bases are TGTGCCAGCAGCGTTGACCAGAAAGAGACCCAGTACTTC.

The chain is built from TRBV27 and TRBJ1-1; D not certain. The ends were cut back, 2 bases at V and 1 base at J, with 5 bases in the middle. CDR3 length equals 13 residues. Germline CDR1 and CDR2: MNHEY and SMNVEV (reference sequence). The CDR3, as DNA: TGTGCCAGCAGTTTACGGCAGAACACTGAAGCTTTCTTT. Amino acids: CASSLRQNTEAFF.

V usage is TRBV4-1 and J usage is TRBJ2-2; no clear D gene. V lost 1 base to trimming and J lost 6 bases, with 12 bases between them. This CDR3 region has 15 residues. Germline CDR1 and CDR2: MGHRA and YSYEKL. The CDR3 reads CASSQVTPLAGELFF. The CDR3 nucleotides are TGCGCCAGCAGCCAAGTTACCCCACTGGCCGGGGAGCTGTTTTTT.

V usage is TRBV6-4 and J usage is TRBJ2-2; tentative D call: TRBD1 (6 bases). The V and J ends lost 8 bases and 4 bases respectively, with 14 bases between them. This CDR3 has 14 residues. CDR1 MRHNA and CDR2 SNTAGT come from the germline V gene. The CDR3 DNA follows: TGTGCCAGCTCTCAGGGGTCGGGCACCGGGGAGCTGTTTTTT. Residues: CASSQGSGTGELFF.

The V gene is TRBV11-1, the J gene TRBJ1-2, with TRBD1 matching over 10 bases. Germline CDR1 SGHAT, CDR2 FQDESV (reference sequence). V was pared by 5 bases and J by 8 bases, with 8 bases of the junction left unmatched. CDR3 size: 14 residues. CDR3 loop: CASSPLGTGEGYTF. The DNA of the CDR3 is TGTGCCAGCAGCCCCCTCGGGACAGGGGAAGGCTACACCTTC.

The chain recombines TRBV7-8 with TRBJ1-3; 12 positions agree with TRBD1. The CDR3 length is 21 residues. V shed 5 bases, J shed 0 bases, and the junction held 17 bases outside the gene matches. CDR1 SGHVS and CDR2 FQNEAQ come from the germline V gene. As DNA, the CDR3 is TGTGCCAGCAGCCGGGACAGGGGGCGTCTCGGGACGGGTCTCTCTGGAAACACCATATATTTT. Amino acid sequence: CASSRDRGRLGTGLSGNTIYF.

The rearrangement joins TRBV7-2 to TRBJ2-7, with D possibly matching TRBD1 (5 bases). CDR1 SGHTA and CDR2 FQGNSA come from the germline V gene. This CDR3 is built from 12 residues. Trimming stripped 7 bases from V and 5 bases from J, with 12 bases between. This chain's CDR3 is CASNDLGDEQYF. The CDR3 DNA sequence: TGTGCCAGCAACGACTTAGGGGACGAGCAGTACTTC.

V usage is TRBV30 and J usage is TRBJ2-7; D is uncertain. V was pared by 2 bases and J by 6 bases, with 11 bases between. CDR1 is GTSNPN, CDR2 SVGIG, per germline (reference sequence). This CDR3 comprises 12 residues. CDR3 sequence: CAWSPFTGEQYF. In DNA, the CDR3 is TGTGCCTGGAGTCCCTTTACGGGCGAGCAGTACTTC. The full variable domain, completed using reference TRBV30 and TRBJ2-7, is SQTIHQWPATLVQPVGSPLSLECTVEGTSNPNLYWYRQAAGRGLQLLFYSVGIGQISSEVPQNLSASRPQDRQFILSSKKLLLSDSGFYLCAWSPFTGEQYFGPGTRLTVT.

The rearrangement joins TRBV18 to TRBJ2-1, with TRBD1 matching over 9 bases. The J segment lost 8 bases and the V segment lost 2 bases, leaving 10 bases of the junction unmatched. This CDR3 is built from 16 residues. The germline CDR1 and CDR2 sequences are KGHSH and LQKENI. DNA for the CDR3: TGTGCCAGCTCACCATTTGCCGGGGGACAGGGATATGAGCAGTTCTTC. This translates into CASSPFAGGQGYEQFF.

Note on this clone: A read error is likely, as this CDR3 ends without the conserved phenylalanine or tryptophan. Because the CDR3's place on the DNA is in doubt, the DNA is left out and the CDR3 is given as listed by TCRdb. The chain has TRBV12-5 and TRBJ2-3; the table calls TRBD2, which could not be checked here. Germline V gene sequence: CDR1 LGHNT, CDR2 FRNRAP. The CDR3 is 11 amino acids long, termini counted. This CDR3 is CASGFSGGEVE.

As regards this clone: The same CDR3 can be traced to other DNA sequences in this sample. The chain couples TRBV11-2 to TRBJ2-3, with D uncertain. Per the germline V gene, CDR1 is SGHAT and CDR2 is FQNNGV. The length of the CDR3 is 12 residues. Trimming shortened V by 3 bases and J by 0 bases, and 1 base separated the two germline ends. The CDR3: CASSLSTDTQYF. CDR3 bases: TGTGCCAGCAGCTTGAGCACAGATACGCAGTATTTT.

This clone has just one count. At one boundary the junction diverges from the germline segment, which might be a read error. The chain couples TRBV7-9 to TRBJ1-2; D is possibly TRBD1 (5 bases). The V gene's germline CDR1 is SEHNR and CDR2 FQNEAQ (reference sequence). There are 13 residues in the CDR3. This chain's CDR3 is CASSLADRDGYTF. CDR3 sequence (DNA): TGTGCCAGCAGCCTAGCCGACAGAGACGGCTACACCTTC.

As for this clone: Other DNA sequences from this sample encode an identical CDR3 as well. The chain carries TRBV30 and TRBJ1-3; D is undetermined. Between the trimmed V and J ends, which lost 0 bases and 8 bases, there was a span of 5 bases. Germline V CDR1 and CDR2: GTSNPN, SVGIG (reference sequence). The CDR3 runs 11 residues. CDR3 DNA: TGTGCCTGGAGTGTACGCGACACCATATATTTT. It specifies CAWSVRDTIYF. Filled out from reference TRBV30 and TRBJ1-3, the complete variable domain reads SQTIHQWPATLVQPVGSPLSLECTVEGTSNPNLYWYRQAAGRGLQLLFYSVGIGQISSEVPQNLSASRPQDRQFILSSKKLLLSDSGFYLCAWSVRDTIYFGEGSWLTVV.

The gene calls are TRBV20-1 and TRBJ2-3; D is undetermined. Looked up from germline, CDR1 is DFQATT and CDR2 is SNEGSKA (reference sequence). V lost 3 bases and J lost 13, with 14 bases in between. The CDR3 length is 11 residues. The CDR3 DNA is TGCAGTGCTAGGCGGAGCAGTTTGGAGTATTTT. This encodes CSARRSSLEYF.

The genes are TRBV18 and TRBJ1-2; D is unresolved. Germline loops: CDR1 KGHSH, CDR2 LQKENI. V was shortened by 0 bases and J by 4 bases, with 9 bases between the two germline ends. The CDR3 runs to 14 residues. CDR3 loop: CASSPPSRPYGYTF. CDR3 nucleotide sequence: TGTGCCAGCTCACCACCGAGCCGACCCTATGGCTACACCTTC.

The chain carries TRBV11-2 and TRBJ2-1, with 8 bases identical to TRBD2. Germline CDR1 reads SGHAT; CDR2 reads FQNNGV. This CDR3 region has 15 residues. V was clipped by 3 bases and J by 4 bases; unmatched bases: 5. The DNA of the CDR3 is TGTGCCAGCAGCTTCGGGGCGGGGGGATACAATGAGCAGTTCTTC. It specifies CASSFGAGGYNEQFF.